This T cell receptor beta chain was found in a study of regulatory dendritic cells for organ transplantation (dated by TCRdb to 2016 to 2017). In the study overall: Regulatory dendritic cells were generated from monocytes cultured with vitamin D3 on days 0 and 4 and IL-10 on day 4. To evaluate the response of the DCs to a potent maturation-inducing agent, LPS was added to DC cultures on day 6. Before and after allostimulation with regulatory or mature dendritic cells, TCRbeta repertoires were sequenced from sorted naive and memory CD4+ and CD8+ T cells.

Concerning this clone itself: Its antigen is still unknown. Base qualities are missing; no much larger clone stands one base away.

Here is what the overall study found, with its caveats: Naive CD4+ and CD8+ T cells showed highly diverse repertoires, whereas memory cells were less diverse and memory CD8+ cells were the most oligoclonal. Among the resting subsets, the most alloreactive TCR clonotypes were found in memory CD8+ T cells. Only two subjects were sequenced, and considerable between-individual heterogeneity in the alloreactive memory CD8+ T cell pool was noted by the authors. In both subjects, allostimulation led to expansion of memory CD8+ clones, although regulatory dendritic cells appeared to cause more limited expansion than mature dendritic cells did.

Sorted T cell subsets were CFSE-labeled and co-cultured for around 5 days with allogeneic regulatory or mature dendritic cells at a 1:10 DC:T ratio. FACS was used to sort naive T cells as CD45RA+ cells and memory T cells as CD45RO+ CD4+ or CD8+ cells. Two healthy control subjects provided the T cells used for TCR sequencing. The Qiagen DNeasy Blood & Tissue Kit was used for extraction of genomic DNA. The germline V gene encodes CDR1 SGHTA and CDR2 FQGNSA. Taken from cysteine to phenylalanine, the CDR3 has 14 residues. Only the CDR3 part of the read is kept: 42 bases, read in frame from the first base. V and J are truncated by 6 bases and 1 base respectively, leaving an intervening sequence of 10 bases. Multiplexed two-step PCR with Vbeta-specific forward primers and Jbeta-specific reverse primers was used to amplify TCRbeta CDR3 regions. TCRbeta libraries were sequenced on an Illumina instrument through the immunoSEQ service. As for how the authors treated the data: IMGT annotation was used to assign V, D and J genes, and synthetic CDR3 analogues were used to correct counts for multiplex PCR bias. The immunoSEQ Analyzer calculated repertoire clonality as one minus the normalized Shannon entropy. Fisher's exact test with Benjamini-Hochberg false discovery rate control was used to define clonal expansion, with two-tailed P<0.01. In TCRdb, the immuneACCESS table is reduced to in-frame sequences with V and J assigned. These tables do not hold every clone; where another copy was compared, an unresolved V gene accounts for under half, and the others remain unexplained. V and J calls and clone size are those listed in that table; D and trimming were worked out from the DNA. This sample comprises roughly 11,000 clones, roughly nine tenths of them detected only once. The top ten hold around 0.4% of the sample.

The sequence derives from a human donor in good health. Material for sequencing was naive CD8+ T cells from blood cultured with dendritic cells. The cell subset or site label, read with the paper, signifies: CD45RA+ naive T cells. The rearranged segments are TRBV7-2 and TRBJ2-1, with the D gene not clear enough to name. The nucleotide sequence reads as follows: TGTGCCAGCAGTCCGTTGGGTTCCTACAATGAGCAGTTCTTC. Translation gives CASSPLGSYNEQFF.